A selection of T cell receptor beta chains follows, all from one sample in a study of Ad26.COV2.S vaccination and SARS-CoV-2 variants. Sequenced by immunoSEQ multiplex PCR; TCRdb stores in-frame clones only, minus some. The sample holds over 300,000 clones; 80% to 90% are singletons and the top ten take about 7.4%. Material: peripheral blood, obtained in a trial of Ad26.COV2.S vaccine versus placebo. The source is a person between 18 and 65 years old who received the Ad26.COV2.S COVID-19 vaccine or a placebo. CDR3s include the opening cysteine and the closing phenylalanine or tryptophan. The order of the fields is V gene, clone size, J gene, D gene, CDR3 DNA, CDR3 protein. A D gene is named only where the DNA matches it firmly. Expanded clones are given a class, and other clones once, few, many or no size at all.

V: TRBV11-3
size: .
J: TRBJ2-7
D: TRBD2
DNA: TGTGCCAGCAGCTTAGCCCGACTAGCAGGCTACGTGCAGTACTTC
CDR3: CASSLARLAGYVQYF

V: TRBV6-6
size: .
J: TRBJ2-7
D: TRBD1
DNA: TGTGCCAGCAAAGCCGGGACAGGGGACCACGAGCAGTACTTC
CDR3: CASKAGTGDHEQYF

V: TRBV10-3
size: few
J: TRBJ1-1
D: .
DNA: TGTGCCATCAGTGAGAGGCAGACAAACACTGAAGCTTTCTTT
CDR3: CAISERQTNTEAFF

V: TRBV19
size: .
J: TRBJ2-6
D: .
DNA: TGTGCCAGTAGTAAGGTGGGGGCTCGATTTGGGGCCAACGTCCTGACTTTC
CDR3: CASSKVGARFGANVLTF

V: TRBV6-5
size: .
J: TRBJ2-6
D: .
DNA: TGTGCCAGCAGTTACTCGTTCGGGGCTGGGGCCAACGTCCTGACTTTC
CDR3: CASSYSFGAGANVLTF

V: TRBV5-6
size: .
J: TRBJ1-6
D: .
DNA: TGTGCCAGCAGCTTGGAACAGATCGCAGCACCCCTCCACTTT
CDR3: CASSLEQIAAPLHF

V: TRBV7-2
size: .
J: TRBJ1-1
D: .
DNA: TGTGCCAGCAGCATAGATGGGGGGTTAGGAGCTTTCTTT
CDR3: CASSIDGGLGAFF

V: TRBV18
size: once
J: TRBJ2-2
D: TRBD2
DNA: TGTGCCAGCCGGACTAGCGGGGGCACCGGGGAGCTGTTTTTT
CDR3: CASRTSGGTGELFF

V: TRBV7-2
size: few
J: TRBJ2-7
D: TRBD1
DNA: TGTGCCAGCAGCACCTGGACAGGCTACGAGCAGTACTTC
CDR3: CASSTWTGYEQYF

V: TRBV21-1
size: .
J: TRBJ2-7
D: .
DNA: TGTGCCAGCAGCAAAAGGAGAGGCGAGTACTTC
CDR3: CASSKRRGEYF

V: TRBV6-5
size: .
J: TRBJ1-1
D: TRBD1
DNA: TGTGCCAGCAGTACCCAGACAGGGCTGAACACTGAAGCTTTCTTT
CDR3: CASSTQTGLNTEAFF

V: TRBV10-1
size: few
J: TRBJ2-7
D: .
DNA: TGCGCCAGCAGTGAGGCTCTGGCGGGACTCGATTACGAGCAGTACTTC
CDR3: CASSEALAGLDYEQYF

V: TRBV5-1
size: .
J: TRBJ2-7
D: TRBD2
DNA: TGCGCCAGCAGCGCCCTCGGACTAGCGGCCTACGAGCAGTACTTC
CDR3: CASSALGLAAYEQYF

V: TRBV3-1/TRBV3-2
size: .
J: TRBJ2-7
D: .
DNA: TGTGCCAGCAGCCAAAGGAACGAGCAGTACTTC
CDR3: CASSQRNEQYF

V: TRBV28
size: .
J: TRBJ1-2
D: .
DNA: TGTGCCAGCAGTTTAGGCCCCCTTGGCTACACCTTC
CDR3: CASSLGPLGYTF

V: TRBV6-5
size: .
J: TRBJ2-1
D: TRBD2
DNA: TGTGCCAGCAGAGACTTGACTAGCGGGATCCATGAGCAGTTCTTC
CDR3: CASRDLTSGIHEQFF

V: TRBV6-4
size: .
J: TRBJ2-2
D: TRBD1
DNA: TGTGCCAGGACAGGGGGAAGTCCTCCGAACACCGGGGAGCTGTTTTTT
CDR3: CARTGGSPPNTGELFF

V: TRBV2
size: .
J: TRBJ1-5
D: .
DNA: TGTGCCAGCAGTGGACAGGACAATCAGCCCCAGCATTTT
CDR3: CASSGQDNQPQHF

V: TRBV7-2
size: .
J: TRBJ1-2
D: TRBD1
DNA: TGTGCCAGCAGCCACGACAGGGGACGTGGCTACACCTTC
CDR3: CASSHDRGRGYTF